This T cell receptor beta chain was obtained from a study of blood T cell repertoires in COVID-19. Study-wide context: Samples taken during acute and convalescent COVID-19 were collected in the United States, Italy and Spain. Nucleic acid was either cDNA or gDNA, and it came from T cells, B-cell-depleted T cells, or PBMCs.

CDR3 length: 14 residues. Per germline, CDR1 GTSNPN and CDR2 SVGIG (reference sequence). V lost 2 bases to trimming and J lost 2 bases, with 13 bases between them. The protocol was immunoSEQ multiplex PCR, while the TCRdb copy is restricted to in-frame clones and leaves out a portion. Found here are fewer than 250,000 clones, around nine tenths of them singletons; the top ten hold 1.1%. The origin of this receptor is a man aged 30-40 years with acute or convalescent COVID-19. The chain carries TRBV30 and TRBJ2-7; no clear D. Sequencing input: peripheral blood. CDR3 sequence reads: CAWSKYYYTYEQYF. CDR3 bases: TGTGCCTGGAGTAAGTACTATTATACCTACGAGCAGTACTTC.